The subject of this entry is one T cell receptor (beta chain). Germline CDR1 KGHSH, CDR2 LQKENI. The CDR3 has 15 residues. The V segment lost 3 bases and the J segment 2 bases; nucleotides outside the gene matches: 4. Participants comprised healthy donors of bone marrow. This sample is drawn from a study of cytomegalovirus exposure and HLA in healthy donors. With 60 Vbeta and 13 Jbeta primers, the PCR was carried out. The table came from immunoSEQ multiplex PCR; TCRdb's copy has only in-frame clones and leaves some out. The top ten hold roughly 11% of the sample, which has 120,000 or so clones, 78% seen once.

This TCR was recovered from a man aged 25-45 years in good health and CMV-seropositive. The chain couples TRBV18 to TRBJ2-5, with TRBD2 matching over 9 bases. The sample comprised PBMCs. The CDR3 reads CASSPTSGLQETQYF. CDR3 DNA: TGTGCCAGCTCACCGACTAGCGGCTTACAAGAGACCCAGTACTTC.